One sample yielded the 22 T cell receptor beta chains listed below, sequenced in a study of shared clonotypes between healthy human individuals. The data were produced by immunoSEQ multiplex PCR, yet TCRdb's version contains in-frame clones alone and is incomplete. In the table there are about 2.3 million clones, 80% to 95% of which are singletons. The sequencing sample was made of naive CD4+ T cells from PBMCs. Documented subset: CD45RA+ positively selected. Source of these receptors: a man aged 18 to 35 in good health. Some clones in this sample may be carry-over from other donors' samples.

This rearrangement joins TRBV7-2 to TRBJ2-2, with TRBD2 matching 8 bases. Germline assignment: CDR1 SGHTA and CDR2 FQGNSA. J lost 7 bases, V lost 5 bases, and 12 bases had no gene match. The CDR3 covers 16 residues. The CDR3 nucleotides read TGTGCCAGCAGCCCATTCACGAGCGGGAGTTACGGGGAGCTGTTTTTT. It translates to CASSPFTSGSYGELFF.

V is TRBV28 and J is TRBJ2-6; the D is unclear. This CDR3 comprises 13 residues. Germline V CDR1 and CDR2: MDHEN, SYDVKM. Trimming removed 7 bases at V and 2 bases at J, with 6 bases between. This CDR3 is CASTEAGANVLTF. The CDR3 bases are TGTGCCAGCACAGAGGCTGGGGCCAACGTCCTGACTTTC.

The chain couples TRBV15 to TRBJ2-7; D ambiguous. Per the germline V gene, CDR1 is LNHNV and CDR2 is YYDKDF (reference sequence). The germline V and J ends were trimmed by 1 base and 2 bases, with 6 bases remaining between them. CDR3 size: 13 residues. CDR3 sequence: CATSRGPPYEQYF. CDR3 DNA sequence: TGTGCCACCAGCAGAGGGCCGCCCTACGAGCAGTACTTC.

The chain carries TRBV9 and TRBJ2-1, with D possibly matching TRBD1 (6 bases). In germline, CDR1 is SGDLS, CDR2 YYNGEE. The CDR3 consists of 16 residues. V dropped 4 bases and J dropped 4 bases, with 18 bases sitting between them. The CDR3 DNA follows: TGTGCCAGCAGCCCTCAGGCCGGGACACTTTACAATGAGCAGTTCTTC. This sequence encodes CASSPQAGTLYNEQFF. Drawing the rest from reference TRBV9 and TRBJ2-1, the complete variable domain is DSGVTQTPKHLITATGQRVTLRCSPRSGDLSVYWYQQSLDQGLQFLIQYYNGEERAKGNILERFSAQQFPDLHSELNLSSLELGDSALYFCASSPQAGTLYNEQFFGPGTRLTVL.

This sequence joins TRBV6-5 and TRBJ2-2, with no clear D. CDR1 and CDR2 (germline): MNHEY, SVGAGI. V was clipped by 2 bases and J by 11 bases, with 15 bases between them. The CDR3 extends over 14 amino acids. CDR3 sequence reads: CASSYPSPPQELFF. The CDR3 DNA follows: TGTGCCAGCAGTTACCCATCCCCACCACAAGAGCTGTTTTTT.

The J gene is TRBJ2-7, the V gene TRBV5-1; tentative D call: TRBD2 (6 bases). Trimming shortened V by 5 bases and J by 0 bases, and 12 bases separated the two germline ends. There are 14 residues in the CDR3. Germline V CDR1 and CDR2: SGHRS, YFSETQ. CDR3 protein: CASREPGLSYEQYF. The CDR3 DNA follows: TGCGCCAGCAGGGAACCGGGACTCTCCTACGAGCAGTACTTC.

This clone was seen only once. The V and J genes are TRBV9 and TRBJ2-5; D possibly corresponds to TRBD2 (6 bases). The CDR3 has 14 residues. The germline V and J ends were trimmed by 1 base and 3 bases, with 10 bases remaining between them. Germline loops: CDR1 SGDLS, CDR2 YYNGEE. CDR3: CASSVMRDEETQYF. In nucleotides, the CDR3 is TGTGCCAGCAGCGTAATGCGGGACGAAGAGACCCAGTACTTC.

The rearrangement links TRBV11-2 to TRBJ1-1; D remains unclear. The CDR3 length is 15 residues. The V gene lost 1 base and the J gene lost 5 bases, with 14 bases spanning the gap. Looked up from germline, CDR1 is SGHAT and CDR2 is FQNNGV. In nucleotides, the CDR3 is TGTGCCAGCAGCTTAGCAACTAACCTGGGGACTGAAGCTTTCTTT. Translated: CASSLATNLGTEAFF.

This clone appeared a single time. The chain has TRBV5-1 and TRBJ1-1; D perhaps matches TRBD1 (5 bases). The V gene's germline CDR1 is SGHRS and CDR2 YFSETQ. V dropped 4 bases and J dropped 4 bases, with 17 bases sitting between them. The CDR3 extends over 15 amino acids. The DNA of the CDR3 is TGCGCCAGCAGCCAAGGGACCAGGGTAGGCACTGAAGCTTTCTTT. It translates to CASSQGTRVGTEAFF.

This rearrangement joins TRBV5-1 to TRBJ2-7; no definite D call. V shed 0 bases and J shed 4 bases, with 17 bases lying between them. This CDR3 region has 16 residues. Germline V gene sequence: CDR1 SGHRS, CDR2 YFSETQ. The CDR3 protein is CASSLGRTGPEYEQYF. CDR3 coding DNA: TGCGCCAGCAGCTTGGGGCGGACGGGCCCCGAATACGAGCAGTACTTC.

The CDR3 reads CASSPSDATNEKLFF. The DNA for the CDR3 is TGCGCCAGCAGCCCATCAGATGCAACTAATGAAAAACTGTTTTTT. The gene calls are TRBV5-1 and TRBJ1-4; unclear D gene. The CDR3 is 15 amino acids. Trimming shortened V by 4 bases and J by 0 bases, and 10 bases separated the two germline ends. Germline-derived CDR1 and CDR2 are SGHRS and YFSETQ.

This chain links TRBV11-2 with TRBJ2-2; D is uncertain. Germline V CDR1 and CDR2: SGHAT, FQNNGV. The V gene lost 1 base and the J gene lost 5 bases, with 8 bases spanning the gap. The CDR3 loop spans 14 amino acids. CDR3 region: CASSLVSATGELFF. The CDR3 bases are TGTGCCAGCAGCTTAGTTTCGGCAACCGGGGAGCTGTTTTTT.

The chain employs TRBV19 and TRBJ2-5; 7 nucleotides agree with TRBD2. V was pared by 3 bases and J by 0 bases, with 1 base of the junction left unmatched. This CDR3 region has 14 residues. From germline, CDR1 is LNHDA and CDR2 SQIVND (reference sequence). The CDR3 region has the DNA TGTGCCAGTAGTATGCGGGGGTACCAAGAGACCCAGTACTTC. It is translated as CASSMRGYQETQYF.

The J gene is TRBJ1-2, the V gene TRBV28, with a possible D match to TRBD1 (5 bases). Trimming pared 2 bases from V and 5 bases from J, leaving 15 bases between. The CDR3 is made up of 15 amino acids. Germline CDR1 reads MDHEN; CDR2 reads SYDVKM. The CDR3: CASSLGQIIEYGYTF. In DNA, the CDR3 is TGTGCCAGCAGTTTAGGACAAATCATCGAGTATGGCTACACCTTC.

V usage is TRBV28 and J usage is TRBJ1-2; 7 positions match TRBD1. Germline V gene lookup returns CDR1 MDHEN and CDR2 SYDVKM. The CDR3 is 15 amino acids. V lost 4 bases, J lost 7 bases, and 12 bases stayed unmatched. This CDR3 reads CASSSQGQGMGGYTF. In nucleotides, the CDR3 is TGTGCCAGCAGTTCACAGGGGCAGGGGATGGGTGGCTACACCTTC.

A word on this clone: The same CDR3 is also encoded by other DNA sequences in this sample. The chain links TRBV28 to TRBJ1-5; no definite D call. There are 13 residues in the CDR3. Germline CDR1 is MDHEN and CDR2 is SYDVKM. V lost 4 bases to trimming and J lost 0 bases, with 4 bases between them. The CDR3 DNA reads as TGTGCCAGCAGTTCGGGTAGCAATCAGCCCCAGCATTTT. Its protein product is CASSSGSNQPQHF. The variable domain in full, with the rest retrieved from reference TRBV28 and TRBJ1-5, is DVKVTQSSRYLVKRTGEKVFLECVQDMDHENMFWYRQDPGLGLRLIYFSYDVKMKEKGDIPEGYSVSREKKERFSLILESASTNQTSMYLCASSSGSNQPQHFGDGTRLSIL.

This chain links TRBV7-2 with TRBJ2-2; D not resolved. The CDR3 has 14 residues. The germline CDR1 and CDR2 sequences are SGHTA and FQGNSA. V shed 8 bases and J shed 2 bases, with 12 bases lying between them. The chain's CDR3 is CASSWARNTGELFF. CDR3 nucleotides: TGTGCCAGCTCCTGGGCGAGAAACACCGGGGAGCTGTTTTTT.

The chain combines TRBV28 with TRBJ1-2; D is unclear. The CDR3 length is 13 residues. CDR1 and CDR2 from the germline V gene are MDHEN and SYDVKM. V was trimmed by 2 bases and J by 9 bases, leaving 13 bases between them. The CDR3, as DNA: TGTGCCAGCAGTTTAGGTCTGCAGCCCAGCTACACCTTC. Translation gives CASSLGLQPSYTF.

This chain connects TRBV5-4 to TRBJ2-5; 12 nucleotides agree with TRBD2. The germline V gene has CDR1 SGHNT and CDR2 YYREEE (reference sequence). The CDR3 runs 16 residues. V dropped 1 base and J dropped 5; count of bases not matched to a gene: 6. This CDR3 reads CASSLMTSGRRETQYF. The CDR3 DNA sequence: TGTGCCAGCAGCTTGATGACTAGCGGGAGAAGGGAGACCCAGTACTTC. Full variable domain (rest looked up from reference TRBV5-4 and TRBJ2-5): ETGVTQSPTHLIKTRGQQVTLRCSSQSGHNTVSWYQQALGQGPQFIFQYYREEENGRGNFPPRFSGLQFPNYSSELNVNALELDDSALYLCASSLMTSGRRETQYFGPGTRLLVL.

V and J are TRBV18 and TRBJ1-3, with D possibly TRBD1 on 6 matching bases. The CDR3 contains 14 residues. Germline V CDR1 and CDR2: KGHSH, LQKENI. The V gene lost 6 bases and the J gene lost 1 base, with 10 bases spanning the gap. CDR3 sequence (DNA): TGTGCCAGCTCTCGCACAGGGTCTGGAAACACCATATATTTT. Translating gives CASSRTGSGNTIYF.

The chain has TRBV27 and TRBJ1-2; TRBD1 agrees at 7 bases. The CDR3 length is 14 residues. Germline V gene lookup returns CDR1 MNHEY and CDR2 SMNVEV (reference sequence). V trimming: 5 bases; J trimming: 11 bases; junction bases outside the gene matches: 14. This CDR3 reads CASSLPTGLWGYTF. The CDR3 nucleotides read TGTGCCAGCAGTCTACCGACAGGGCTCTGGGGGTACACCTTC.

The rearrangement uses TRBV5-1 and TRBJ2-1; no definite D call. V lost 4 bases, J lost 4 bases, and 6 bases lay in between. Germline V gene lookup returns CDR1 SGHRS and CDR2 YFSETQ. This CDR3 contains 12 residues. The CDR3 nucleotides read TGCGCCAGCAGCCCCGAGTACAATGAGCAGTTCTTC. This gives the protein CASSPEYNEQFF.